This TCR beta chain is drawn from a study of T cells in Graves' hyperthyroidism and ophthalmopathy. Study-level information: Peripheral blood was drawn at first diagnosis, prior to all treatment.

Notes on the study in general: Ophthalmopathy was model-predicted a median about 6.7 months pre-onset. A 13 V-J signature model discriminated ophthalmopathy versus stable hyperthyroidism. Most thyroid clonotypes that were expanded above 0.001 also turned up in blood.

RNA transcripts gave rise to amplified TCR beta CDR3 regions. The primer set for the first-round RT-PCR of the TCR CDR3 was HTBI. TCRdb itself ran the multiplex PCR reads through MiXCR, one entry per CDR3 protein. The top ten clones hold about 25% of a sample with about 550,000 distinct CDR3 sequences, around 20% of them seen once. This clonotype was detected many times. Its matching antigen is unknown. The V gene's germline CDR1 is MNHNS and CDR2 SASEGT. The CDR3 contains 13 residues. Trimming removed 4 bases at V and 4 bases at J, with 10 bases between. The chain links TRBV6-1 to TRBJ1-1; D is perhaps TRBD1 (5 bases). The TCR comes from a man younger than 35 with Graves' hyperthyroidism. Sequenced material: blood. The CDR3 nucleotides read TGTGCCAGCAGTGTCGACAGTTCCACTGAAGCTTTCTTT. Its translation: CASSVDSSTEAFF.